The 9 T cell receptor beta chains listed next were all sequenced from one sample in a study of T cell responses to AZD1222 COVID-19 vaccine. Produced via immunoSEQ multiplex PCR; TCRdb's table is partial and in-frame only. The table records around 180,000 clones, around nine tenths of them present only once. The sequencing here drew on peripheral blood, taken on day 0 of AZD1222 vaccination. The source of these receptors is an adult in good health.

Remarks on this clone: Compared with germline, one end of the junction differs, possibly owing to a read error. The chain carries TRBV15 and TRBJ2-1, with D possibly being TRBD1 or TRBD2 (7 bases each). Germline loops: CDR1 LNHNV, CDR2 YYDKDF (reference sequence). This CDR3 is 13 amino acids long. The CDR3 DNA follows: TGTGCCCCCAGCAGGGGGGGGGAAAATGAGCAGTTCTTC. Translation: CAPSRGGENEQFF.

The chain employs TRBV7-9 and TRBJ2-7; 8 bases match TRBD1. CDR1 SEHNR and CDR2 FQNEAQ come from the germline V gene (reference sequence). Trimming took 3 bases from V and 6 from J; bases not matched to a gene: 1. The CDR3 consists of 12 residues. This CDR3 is CASSFTGGEQYF. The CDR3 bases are TGTGCCAGCAGCTTCACAGGGGGCGAGCAGTACTTC.

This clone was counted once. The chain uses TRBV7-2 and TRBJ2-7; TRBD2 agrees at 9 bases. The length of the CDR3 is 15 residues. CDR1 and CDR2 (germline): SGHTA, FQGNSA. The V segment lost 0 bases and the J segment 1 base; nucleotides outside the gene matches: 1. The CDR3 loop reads CASSLARGGSYEQYF. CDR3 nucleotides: TGTGCCAGCAGCTTAGCGCGGGGGGGATCCTACGAGCAGTACTTC.

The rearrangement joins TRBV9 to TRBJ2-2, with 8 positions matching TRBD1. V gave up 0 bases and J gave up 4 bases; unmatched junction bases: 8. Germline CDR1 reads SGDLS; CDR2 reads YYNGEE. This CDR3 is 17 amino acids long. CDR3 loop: CASSVGPGGTPTGELFF. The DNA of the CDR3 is TGTGCCAGCAGCGTAGGGCCAGGGGGCACCCCCACCGGGGAGCTGTTTTTT.

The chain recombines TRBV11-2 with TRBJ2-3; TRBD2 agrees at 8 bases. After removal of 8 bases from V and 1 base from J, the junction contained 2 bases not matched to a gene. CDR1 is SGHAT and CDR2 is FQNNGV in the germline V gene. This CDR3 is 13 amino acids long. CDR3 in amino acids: CASGSGGTDTQYF. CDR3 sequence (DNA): TGTGCCAGCGGTAGCGGGGGCACAGATACGCAGTATTTT.

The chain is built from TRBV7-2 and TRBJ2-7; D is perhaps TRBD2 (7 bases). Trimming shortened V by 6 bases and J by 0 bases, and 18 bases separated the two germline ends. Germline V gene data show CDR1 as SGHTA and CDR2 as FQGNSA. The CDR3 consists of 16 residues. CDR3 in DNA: TGTGCCAGCAGTCCCACGGGGGGCCCCTCCTCCTACGAGCAGTACTTC. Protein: CASSPTGGPSSYEQYF. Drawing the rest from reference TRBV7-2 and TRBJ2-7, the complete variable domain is GAGVSQSPSNKVTEKGKDVELRCDPISGHTALYWYRQSLGQGLEFLIYFQGNSAPDKSGLPSDRFSAERTGGSVSTLTIQRTQQEDSAVYLCASSPTGGPSSYEQYFGPGTRLTVT.

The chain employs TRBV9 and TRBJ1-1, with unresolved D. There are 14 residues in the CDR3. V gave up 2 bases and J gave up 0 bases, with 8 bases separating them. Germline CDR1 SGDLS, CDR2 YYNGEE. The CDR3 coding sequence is TGTGCCAGCAGCGTTTTGACAATGAACACTGAAGCTTTCTTT. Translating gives CASSVLTMNTEAFF.

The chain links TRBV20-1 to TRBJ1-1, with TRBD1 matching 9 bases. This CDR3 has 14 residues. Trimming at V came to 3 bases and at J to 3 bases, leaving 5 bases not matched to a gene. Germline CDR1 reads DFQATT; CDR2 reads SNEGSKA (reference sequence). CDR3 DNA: TGCAGTGCTAGTCCGGGACAGGGCTACACTGAAGCTTTCTTT. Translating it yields CSASPGQGYTEAFF.

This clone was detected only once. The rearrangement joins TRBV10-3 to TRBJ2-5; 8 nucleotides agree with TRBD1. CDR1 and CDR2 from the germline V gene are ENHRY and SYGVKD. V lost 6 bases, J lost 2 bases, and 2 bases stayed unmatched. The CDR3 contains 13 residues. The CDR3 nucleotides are TGTGCCATCAGGGGGACAGGTCAAGAGACCCAGTACTTC. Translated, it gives CAIRGTGQETQYF.